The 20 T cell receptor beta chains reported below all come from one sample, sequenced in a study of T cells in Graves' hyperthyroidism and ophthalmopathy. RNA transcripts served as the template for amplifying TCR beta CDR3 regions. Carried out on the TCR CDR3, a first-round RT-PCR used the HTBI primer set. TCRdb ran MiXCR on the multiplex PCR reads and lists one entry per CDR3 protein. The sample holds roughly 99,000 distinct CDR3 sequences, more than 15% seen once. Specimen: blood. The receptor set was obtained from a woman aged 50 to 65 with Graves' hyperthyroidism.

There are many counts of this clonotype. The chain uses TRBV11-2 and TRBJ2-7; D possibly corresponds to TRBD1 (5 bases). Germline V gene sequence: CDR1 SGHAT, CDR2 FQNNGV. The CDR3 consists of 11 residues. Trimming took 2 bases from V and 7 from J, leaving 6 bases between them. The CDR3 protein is CASSLRGEQYF. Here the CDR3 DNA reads TGTGCCAGCAGCTTAAGGGGTGAGCAGTACTTC.

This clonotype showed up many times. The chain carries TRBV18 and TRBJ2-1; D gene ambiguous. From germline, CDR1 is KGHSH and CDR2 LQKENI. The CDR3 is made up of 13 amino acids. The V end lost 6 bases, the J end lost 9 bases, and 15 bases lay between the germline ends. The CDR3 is CASSRNKRGEQFF. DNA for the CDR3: TGTGCCAGCTCCCGAAATAAACGTGGTGAGCAGTTCTTC.

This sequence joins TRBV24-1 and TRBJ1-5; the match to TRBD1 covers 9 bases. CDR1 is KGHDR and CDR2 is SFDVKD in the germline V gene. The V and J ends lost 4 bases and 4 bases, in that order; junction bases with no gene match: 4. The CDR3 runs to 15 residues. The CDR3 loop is CATSDVTGGNQPQHF. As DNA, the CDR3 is TGTGCCACCAGTGACGTGACAGGGGGGAATCAGCCCCAGCATTTT.

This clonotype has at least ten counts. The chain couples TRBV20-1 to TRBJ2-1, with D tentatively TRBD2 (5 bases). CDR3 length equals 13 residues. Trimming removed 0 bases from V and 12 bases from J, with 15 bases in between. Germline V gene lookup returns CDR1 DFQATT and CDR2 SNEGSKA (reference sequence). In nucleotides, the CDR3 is TGCAGTGCTAGAGATCCCCAGCGGTGGATGCAGTTCTTC. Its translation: CSARDPQRWMQFF.

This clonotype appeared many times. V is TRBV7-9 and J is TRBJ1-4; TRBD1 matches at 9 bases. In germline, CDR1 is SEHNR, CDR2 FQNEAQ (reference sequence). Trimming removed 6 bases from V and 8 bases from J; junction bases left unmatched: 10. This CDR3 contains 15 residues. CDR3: CASRENRGRQEKLFF. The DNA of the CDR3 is TGTGCCAGCAGGGAAAACAGGGGGCGGCAGGAAAAACTGTTTTTT.

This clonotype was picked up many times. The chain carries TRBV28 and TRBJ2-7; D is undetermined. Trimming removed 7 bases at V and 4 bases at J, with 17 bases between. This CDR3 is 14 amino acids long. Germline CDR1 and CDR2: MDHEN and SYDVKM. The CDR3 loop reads CASTPPGRQYEQYF. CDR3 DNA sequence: TGTGCCAGCACCCCACCCGGCAGACAATACGAGCAGTACTTC.

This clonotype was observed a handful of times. CDR3 in amino acids: CASSLGAARINSPLHF. The CDR3 bases are TGTGCCAGCAGCTTAGGGGCAGCTCGTATTAATTCACCCCTCCACTTT. The genes are TRBV11-2 and TRBJ1-6; D call uncertain. The V gene's germline CDR1 is SGHAT and CDR2 FQNNGV. The ends were cut back, 1 base at V and 6 bases at J, with 13 bases in the middle. CDR3 length: 16 amino acids. Complete variable domain (other parts from reference TRBV11-2 and TRBJ1-6): EAGVAQSPRYKIIEKRQSVAFWCNPISGHATLYWYQQILGQGPKLLIQFQNNGVVDDSQLPKDRFSAERLKGVDSTLKIQPAKLEDSAVYLCASSLGAARINSPLHFGNGTRLTVT.

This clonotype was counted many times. CDR3 nucleotides: TGTGCCAGCAGAGGAACACGCACAGATACGCAGTATTTT. This sequence encodes CASRGTRTDTQYF. The chain combines TRBV6-2 or TRBV6-3 with TRBJ2-3; D is unresolved. The CDR3 spans 13 residues. Germline loops: CDR1 MNHEY, CDR2 SVGEGT. Trimming shortened V by 6 bases and J by 1 base, and 8 bases separated the two germline ends.

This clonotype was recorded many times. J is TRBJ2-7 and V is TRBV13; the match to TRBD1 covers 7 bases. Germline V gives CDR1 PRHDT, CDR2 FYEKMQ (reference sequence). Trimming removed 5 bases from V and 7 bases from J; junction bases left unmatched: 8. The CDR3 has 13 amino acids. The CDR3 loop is CASSPYGTVEQYF. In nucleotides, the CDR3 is TGTGCCAGCAGCCCCTACGGGACAGTTGAGCAGTACTTC.

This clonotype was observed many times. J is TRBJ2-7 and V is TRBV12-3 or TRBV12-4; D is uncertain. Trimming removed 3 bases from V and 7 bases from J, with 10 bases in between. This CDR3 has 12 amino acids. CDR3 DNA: TGTGCCAGCAGTTTCAGAGTTGGTGAGCAGTACTTC. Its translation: CASSFRVGEQYF.

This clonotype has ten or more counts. The CDR3 region is CASNSGQLDHQETQYF. The CDR3 nucleotides are TGTGCCAGCAACTCGGGACAGTTGGACCACCAAGAGACCCAGTACTTC. The chain recombines TRBV3-1 with TRBJ2-5, with TRBD1 matching over 7 bases. The CDR3 consists of 16 residues. V lost 7 bases, J lost 0 bases, and 11 bases stayed unmatched. Germline values: CDR1 LGHDT, CDR2 YNNKEL (reference sequence).

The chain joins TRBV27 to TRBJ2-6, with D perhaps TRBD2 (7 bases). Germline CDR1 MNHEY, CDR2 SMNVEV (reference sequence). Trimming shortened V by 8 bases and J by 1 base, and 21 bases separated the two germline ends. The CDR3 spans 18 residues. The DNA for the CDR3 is TGTGCCAGCTCGACCACGGGGGGCGCATTGTCTGGGGCCAACGTCCTGACTTTC. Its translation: CASSTTGGALSGANVLTF.

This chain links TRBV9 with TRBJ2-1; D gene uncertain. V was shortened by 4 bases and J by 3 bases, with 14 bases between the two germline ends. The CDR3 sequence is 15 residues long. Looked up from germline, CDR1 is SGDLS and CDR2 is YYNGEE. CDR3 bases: TGTGCCAGCAGCATGTTGGCCCAACTCTACAATGAGCAGTTCTTC. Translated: CASSMLAQLYNEQFF.

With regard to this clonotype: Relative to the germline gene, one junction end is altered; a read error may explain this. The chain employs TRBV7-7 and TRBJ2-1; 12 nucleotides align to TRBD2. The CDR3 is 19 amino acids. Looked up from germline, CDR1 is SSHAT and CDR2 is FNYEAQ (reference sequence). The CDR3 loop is CASSRPTSGSRISYNEQFF. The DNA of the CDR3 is TGTGCTAGCAGCCGCCCGACTAGCGGGAGCAGAATCTCCTACAATGAGCAGTTCTTC.

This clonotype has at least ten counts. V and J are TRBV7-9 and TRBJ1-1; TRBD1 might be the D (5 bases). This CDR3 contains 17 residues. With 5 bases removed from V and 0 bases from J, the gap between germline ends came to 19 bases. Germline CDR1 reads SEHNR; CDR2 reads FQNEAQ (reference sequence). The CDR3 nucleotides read TGTGCCAGCAGCCCCCGGGACCCATTCCCCCTGAACACTGAAGCTTTCTTT. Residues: CASSPRDPFPLNTEAFF.

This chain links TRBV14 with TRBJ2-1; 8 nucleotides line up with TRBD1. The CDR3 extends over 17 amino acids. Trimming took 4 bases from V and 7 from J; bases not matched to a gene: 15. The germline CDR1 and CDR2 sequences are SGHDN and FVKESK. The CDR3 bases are TGTGCCAGCAGCCTTCCCGGGACAGGACTCAAGGGGAATGAGCAGTTCTTC. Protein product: CASSLPGTGLKGNEQFF.

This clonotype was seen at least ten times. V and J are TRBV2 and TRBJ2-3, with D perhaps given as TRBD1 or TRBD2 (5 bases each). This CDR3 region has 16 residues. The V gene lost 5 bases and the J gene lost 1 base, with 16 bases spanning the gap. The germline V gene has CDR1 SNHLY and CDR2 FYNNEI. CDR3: CASSFLGRGGTDTQYF. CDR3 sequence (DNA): TGTGCCAGCAGTTTTTTAGGGAGAGGGGGCACAGATACGCAGTATTTT. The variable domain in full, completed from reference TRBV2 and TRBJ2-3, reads EPEVTQTPSHQVTQMGQEVILRCVPISNHLYFYWYRQILGQKVEFLVSFYNNEISEKSEIFDDQFSVERPDGSNFTLKIRSTKLEDSAMYFCASSFLGRGGTDTQYFGPGTRLTVL.

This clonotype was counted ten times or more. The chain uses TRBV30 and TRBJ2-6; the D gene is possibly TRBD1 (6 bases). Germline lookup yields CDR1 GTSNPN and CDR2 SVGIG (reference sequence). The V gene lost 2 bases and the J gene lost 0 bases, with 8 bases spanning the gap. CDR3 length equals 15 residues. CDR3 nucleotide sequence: TGTGCCTGGAGTAGGGGACACTCTGGGGCCAACGTCCTGACTTTC. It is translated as CAWSRGHSGANVLTF.

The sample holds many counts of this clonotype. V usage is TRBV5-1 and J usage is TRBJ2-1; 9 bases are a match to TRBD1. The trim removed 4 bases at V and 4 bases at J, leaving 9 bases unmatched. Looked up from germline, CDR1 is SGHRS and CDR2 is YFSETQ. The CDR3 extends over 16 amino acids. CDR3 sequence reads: CASSPGTGLDYNEQFF. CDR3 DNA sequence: TGCGCCAGCAGCCCCGGGACAGGGTTAGATTACAATGAGCAGTTCTTC. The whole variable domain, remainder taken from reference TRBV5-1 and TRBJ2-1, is KAGVTQTPRYLIKTRGQQVTLSCSPISGHRSVSWYQQTPGQGLQFLFEYFSETQRNKGNFPGRFSGRQFSNSRSEMNVSTLELGDSALYLCASSPGTGLDYNEQFFGPGTRLTVL.

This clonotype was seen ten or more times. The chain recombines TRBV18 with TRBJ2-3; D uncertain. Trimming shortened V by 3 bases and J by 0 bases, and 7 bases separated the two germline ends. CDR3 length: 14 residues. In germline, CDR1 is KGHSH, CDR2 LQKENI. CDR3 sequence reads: CASSPSQSTDTQYF. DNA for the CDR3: TGTGCCAGCTCACCCTCACAGAGCACAGATACGCAGTATTTT.